Detailed here is one T cell receptor beta chain. Antigen unknown. Each CDR3 protein gets one entry after TCRdb re-called the 5' RACE reads with MiXCR. Of 1.5 million to 2 million distinct CDR3 sequences in the sample, less than 40% were seen once. This sample was included in a study of identical twins. CDR3 length: 13 residues. Trimming cost V 4 bases and J 6 bases, with 10 bases left between them. The germline V gene encodes CDR1 SNHLY and CDR2 FYNNEI. Study-level results: Invariant cells of the MAIT and iNKT types might have partly distorted the zero-insertion analyses. Alpha sequences out of frame and shared by twins had excess low generation probability.

Healthy Caucasians made up all donors. V and J are TRBV2 and TRBJ1-5; D gene uncertain. Sequencing was carried out using cord blood. This receptor was identified in a newborn girl in good health. CDR3 region: CASSAGLGQPQHF. The CDR3 coding sequence is TGTGCCAGCAGTGCAGGATTAGGTCAGCCCCAGCATTTT.